Below, 2 T cell receptor beta chains from the same sample are listed, as sequenced in a study of T cells after yellow fever vaccination. Via MiXCR, TCRdb re-called the 5' RACE reads, giving one row per CDR3 protein. This repertoire shows hundreds of thousands of distinct CDR3 sequences, less than 4.5% found once; its top ten account for 20% to 30%. Sequenced material: PBMCs, taken on the day of the yellow fever booster vaccination. The receptor set was obtained from a young man who received the YFV17D yellow fever vaccine.

This clonotype was recorded at least ten times. The chain carries TRBV18 and TRBJ2-5, with D possibly TRBD2 on 5 matching bases. V shed 1 base and J shed 4 bases, with 13 bases lying between them. The V gene's germline CDR1 is KGHSH and CDR2 LQKENI. CDR3 length: 15 amino acids. DNA for the CDR3: TGTGCCAGCTCACCACAGGGAGCAGGATCAGAGACCCAGTACTTC. This sequence encodes CASSPQGAGSETQYF.

The sample holds many counts of this clonotype. This chain joins TRBV11-2 and TRBJ2-3; the match to TRBD2 covers 15 bases. Germline V gives CDR1 SGHAT, CDR2 FQNNGV. CDR3 length: 17 amino acids. V lost 5 bases, J lost 6 bases, and 9 bases stayed unmatched. CDR3 bases: TGTGCCAGCAGCCCCCGGACTAGCGGGGGGGCGGGGGATACGCAGTATTTT. Amino acids: CASSPRTSGGAGDTQYF.